The 25 T cell receptor beta chains reported below all come from one sample, sequenced in a study of blood T cell repertoires in COVID-19 (dated by TCRdb to 2018 to 2020). Receptor amplification or capture employed the immunoSEQ multiplex PCR assay. The table comes from immuneACCESS by way of TCRdb, which keeps in-frame sequences with V and J called. Part of the clones is missing from these tables; in studies checked, under half for an unresolved V gene and the rest for unknown reasons. This sample holds some 120,000 clones; 85% were observed only once. About 6.2% of the sample comes from the top ten. The sequencing sample was made of peripheral blood. These TCRs come from a man older than 75 with active or convalescent COVID-19.

This rearrangement joins TRBV7-3 to TRBJ2-3; TRBD1 is a possible D gene (6 bases). This CDR3 has 15 amino acids. From germline, CDR1 is SGHTA and CDR2 FQGTGA. V lost 5 bases to trimming and J lost 4 bases, with 16 bases between them. For the CDR3, the DNA is TGTGCCAGCAGCCAGGGGTTTCGGGGCTCAGATACGCAGTATTTT. Its translation: CASSQGFRGSDTQYF.

The chain is built from TRBV3-1 (or the pseudogene TRBV3-2) and TRBJ1-2; D might be TRBD1 (5 bases). There are 12 residues in the CDR3. Germline CDR1 LGHDT, CDR2 YNNKEL (reference sequence). V dropped 3 bases and J dropped 6 bases, with 8 bases sitting between them. The DNA for the CDR3 is TGTGCCAGCAGCCATGGGGGGAATGGCTACACCTTC. Translation: CASSHGGNGYTF.

The chain has TRBV3-1 (or the pseudogene TRBV3-2) and TRBJ2-5; perhaps TRBD1 as D (6 bases). Trimming cost V 0 bases and J 5 bases, with 19 bases left between them. CDR1 LGHDT and CDR2 YNNKEL come from the germline V gene (reference sequence). The CDR3 consists of 17 residues. CDR3 DNA sequence: TGTGCCAGCAGCCAAGAGATCGGCAGGGGAACGGGGGAGACCCAGTACTTC. Translating gives CASSQEIGRGTGETQYF.

In its sample, this clone was seen once. The chain recombines TRBV29-1 with TRBJ2-3, with 11 bases that match TRBD1. V lost 4 bases, J lost 9 bases, and 9 bases stayed unmatched. Germline CDR1 SQVTM, CDR2 ANQGSEA. The CDR3 length is 14 residues. CDR3 sequence (DNA): TGCAGCGTTGCAGGGACAGGGGGTCGGAGAACGCAGTATTTT. The encoded protein is CSVAGTGGRRTQYF.

This clone was counted a few times. This sequence joins TRBV13 and TRBJ2-1; the D gene is possibly TRBD1 (6 bases). CDR1 and CDR2 (germline): PRHDT, FYEKMQ (reference sequence). There are 17 residues in the CDR3. Between the trimmed V and J ends, which lost 1 base and 7 bases, there was a span of 20 bases. CDR3 amino acids: CASSLEFLSGALNEQFF. Written as DNA, the CDR3 is TGTGCCAGCAGCTTAGAGTTTTTATCAGGGGCGCTTAATGAGCAGTTCTTC.

The V gene is TRBV6-5, the J gene TRBJ1-5; tentative D call: TRBD1 (5 bases). This CDR3 is 14 amino acids long. Germline V gives CDR1 MNHEY, CDR2 SVGAGI. Trimming pared 6 bases from V and 9 bases from J, leaving 18 bases between. The CDR3 DNA sequence: TGTGCCAGCAGGTCGACAGCTCGCAACGGGCCCCAGCATTTT. Translated: CASRSTARNGPQHF.

The chain recombines TRBV21-1 with TRBJ1-2; TRBD1, the table's D call, was not compared with the DNA. TRBV21-1 is a recognized pseudogene. CDR3 length equals 17 residues. CDR3 in amino acids: CASSKATASDRVYGYTF. The CDR3 coding sequence is TGTGCCAGCAGCAAAGCTACCGCCTCGGACAGGGTATATGGCTACACCTTC.

V and J are TRBV18 and TRBJ1-1; possible D gene TRBD1, 6 bases. Per the germline V gene, CDR1 is KGHSH and CDR2 is LQKENI. Trimming left V 3 bases short and J 2 bases short, with 13 bases between. This CDR3 comprises 15 residues. The CDR3 loop is CASSPPSTGNTEAFF. CDR3 in DNA: TGTGCCAGCTCACCTCCGTCGACAGGCAACACTGAAGCTTTCTTT.

This chain connects TRBV11-2 to TRBJ1-6; no clear D. The V end was cut by 2 bases, the J end by 5 bases, with 10 bases between. The CDR3 length is 15 residues. The germline V gene encodes CDR1 SGHAT and CDR2 FQNNGV. CDR3: CASSLLATNNSPLHF. The DNA of the CDR3 is TGTGCCAGCAGCTTACTGGCAACAAATAATTCACCCCTCCACTTT. The complete variable domain, with remaining parts taken from reference TRBV11-2 and TRBJ1-6, reads EAGVAQSPRYKIIEKRQSVAFWCNPISGHATLYWYQQILGQGPKLLIQFQNNGVVDDSQLPKDRFSAERLKGVDSTLKIQPAKLEDSAVYLCASSLLATNNSPLHFGNGTRLTVT.

J is TRBJ2-2 and V is TRBV5-6; 11 positions match TRBD1. The V gene's germline CDR1 is SGHDT and CDR2 YYEEEE. V was pared by 7 bases and J by 5 bases, with 10 bases of the junction left unmatched. The CDR3 covers 16 residues. The CDR3, as DNA: TGTGCCAGCTCCTTGCCGGGACAGGGGGTGACCGGGGAGCTGTTTTTT. Translation: CASSLPGQGVTGELFF.

The gene calls are TRBV28 and TRBJ2-7; D might be TRBD2 (5 bases). CDR1 is MDHEN, CDR2 SYDVKM, per germline. Trimming removed 6 bases at V and 3 bases at J, with 15 bases between. The CDR3 totals 14 residues. The CDR3 is CASSRGGGGYEQYF. Here the CDR3 DNA reads TGTGCCAGCAGCCGCGGTGGAGGCGGCTACGAGCAGTACTTC. The variable domain in full, completed from reference TRBV28 and TRBJ2-7, reads DVKVTQSSRYLVKRTGEKVFLECVQDMDHENMFWYRQDPGLGLRLIYFSYDVKMKEKGDIPEGYSVSREKKERFSLILESASTNQTSMYLCASSRGGGGYEQYFGPGTRLTVT.

This clone was seen a single time. CDR3 DNA sequence: TGTGCCAGCAGTTTATCCCTGGGGGGAAGGTCAGCTTTCTTT. Translating it yields CASSLSLGGRSAFF. This chain connects TRBV28 to TRBJ1-1; tentative D call: TRBD1 (5 bases). Germline CDR1 reads MDHEN; CDR2 reads SYDVKM. V dropped 1 base and J dropped 10 bases, with 16 bases sitting between them. The CDR3 loop spans 14 amino acids.

J is TRBJ1-1 and V is TRBV5-6, with 9 bases fitting TRBD1. The CDR3 is 14 residues long. Germline assignment: CDR1 SGHDT and CDR2 YYEEEE. Unmatched junction bases numbered 0, after V lost 2 bases and J lost 1 base. The CDR3 DNA reads TGTGCCAGCAGCTTACAGGGGGCGAACACTGAAGCTTTCTTT. This sequence encodes CASSLQGANTEAFF.

The CDR3 sequence is CASSLSRSTDTQYF. For the CDR3, the DNA is TGCGCCAGCAGCTTGTCGCGGAGCACAGATACGCAGTATTTT. The V call is TRBV5-1, the J call TRBJ2-3; D not certain. The CDR3 has 14 amino acids. V lost 1 base to trimming and J lost 0 bases, with 6 bases between them. Germline CDR1 reads SGHRS; CDR2 reads YFSETQ.

This rearrangement joins TRBV3-1 (or the pseudogene TRBV3-2) to TRBJ1-2; D is perhaps TRBD1 (5 bases). V was cut by 4 bases and J by 2 bases, with 17 bases left in between. The CDR3 totals 16 residues. CDR1 is LGHDT, CDR2 YNNKEL, per germline (reference sequence). The CDR3 DNA reads TGTGCCAGCAGCCCTTCTCCCGGGACTTTAAACTATGGCTACACCTTC. As protein: CASSPSPGTLNYGYTF.

The V and J genes are TRBV6-2 or TRBV6-3 and TRBJ2-7, with D tentatively TRBD2 (5 bases). The CDR3 length is 16 residues. Trimming stripped 5 bases from V and 7 bases from J, with 24 bases between. Germline loops: CDR1 MNHEY, CDR2 SVGEGT. As DNA, the CDR3 is TGTGCCAGCAGTCGCCCCCGGCGTCCCTCAGCGGAGGAGCAGTACTTC. Its protein is CASSRPRRPSAEEQYF.

This chain connects TRBV18 to TRBJ2-2; TRBD2 matches 12 bases. Losses at the gene ends were 6 bases for V and 7 bases for J; bases not matched to a gene: 6. This CDR3 spans 15 amino acids. Germline V gene data show CDR1 as KGHSH and CDR2 as LQKENI. In DNA form, the CDR3 reads TGTGCCAGCTCGGCGACTAGCGGGGGAATCGGGGAGCTGTTTTTT. Translating gives CASSATSGGIGELFF.

The rearrangement joins TRBV4-3 to TRBJ1-2, with D possibly being TRBD1 (6 bases). Germline loops: CDR1 LGHNA, CDR2 YSLEER. V shed 4 bases and J shed 7 bases, with 13 bases lying between them. CDR3 size: 13 residues. CDR3 sequence reads: CASSPTGFSGYTF. The CDR3 region has the DNA TGCGCCAGCAGCCCCACAGGGTTTAGTGGCTACACCTTC.

The chain recombines TRBV5-6 with TRBJ1-6; D is ambiguous. Trimming removed 1 base from V and 4 bases from J, with 9 bases in between. CDR3 length equals 15 residues. Germline CDR1 and CDR2: SGHDT and YYEEEE. The CDR3 is CASSLLTGYNSPLHF. As DNA, the CDR3 is TGTGCCAGCAGCTTGTTAACGGGGTATAATTCACCCCTCCACTTT. Filled out from reference TRBV5-6 and TRBJ1-6, the complete variable domain reads DAGVTQSPTHLIKTRGQQVTLRCSPKSGHDTVSWYQQALGQGPQFIFQYYEEEERQRGNFPDRFSGHQFPNYSSELNVNALLLGDSALYLCASSLLTGYNSPLHFGNGTRLTVT.

The genes are TRBV28 and TRBJ1-5; D gene ambiguous. The germline V gene has CDR1 MDHEN and CDR2 SYDVKM. CDR3 length equals 14 residues. Trimming stripped 2 bases from V and 1 base from J, with 6 bases between. The CDR3 DNA follows: TGTGCCAGCAGTTTAGTGCAGAGCAATCAGCCCCAGCATTTT. This translates into CASSLVQSNQPQHF.

The rearrangement links TRBV7-2 to TRBJ2-3, with 7 bases matching TRBD2. Germline lookup yields CDR1 SGHTA and CDR2 FQGNSA. The V gene end was trimmed by 2 bases and the J gene end by 0 bases; junction bases not matched to a gene: 2. CDR3 size: 15 residues. As DNA, the CDR3 is TGTGCCAGCAGCTTAAGCGGGACTAGCACAGATACGCAGTATTTT. Its protein is CASSLSGTSTDTQYF.

The V gene is TRBV9, the J gene TRBJ2-7; 12 bases match TRBD2. V shed 2 bases, J shed 2 bases, and the junction held 2 bases outside the gene matches. Per germline, CDR1 SGDLS and CDR2 YYNGEE. The CDR3 totals 15 residues. The CDR3 sequence is CASSVGLAGTYEQYF. DNA for the CDR3: TGTGCCAGCAGCGTGGGACTAGCGGGTACCTACGAGCAGTACTTC.

The chain couples TRBV7-6 to TRBJ1-4, with TRBD1 identical over 7 bases. V shed 5 bases, J shed 6 bases, and the junction held 9 bases outside the gene matches. This CDR3 is 15 amino acids long. Germline V gene sequence: CDR1 SGHVS, CDR2 FNYEAQ. CDR3 nucleotides: TGTGCCAGCAGCATATCGACAGGGCCAGATGAAAAACTGTTTTTT. The encoded protein is CASSISTGPDEKLFF.

This clone appeared once. The J gene is TRBJ1-1, the V gene TRBV28; TRBD1 might be the D (6 bases). The CDR3 is 14 amino acids. Trimming took 6 bases from V and 4 from J, leaving 15 bases between them. The germline V gene has CDR1 MDHEN and CDR2 SYDVKM. CDR3 amino acids: CASRPSRGFTEAFF. The DNA of the CDR3 is TGTGCCAGCAGACCTTCCAGGGGCTTCACTGAAGCTTTCTTT.

The rearrangement joins TRBV19 to TRBJ2-2; 11 nucleotides match TRBD2. V lost 5 bases to trimming and J lost 5 bases; unmatched junction nucleotides: 10. Per germline, CDR1 LNHDA and CDR2 SQIVND (reference sequence). CDR3 size: 17 residues. CDR3 sequence reads: CASSALAGDRWTGELFF. CDR3 bases: TGTGCCAGTAGTGCACTAGCGGGAGATCGATGGACCGGGGAGCTGTTTTTT.